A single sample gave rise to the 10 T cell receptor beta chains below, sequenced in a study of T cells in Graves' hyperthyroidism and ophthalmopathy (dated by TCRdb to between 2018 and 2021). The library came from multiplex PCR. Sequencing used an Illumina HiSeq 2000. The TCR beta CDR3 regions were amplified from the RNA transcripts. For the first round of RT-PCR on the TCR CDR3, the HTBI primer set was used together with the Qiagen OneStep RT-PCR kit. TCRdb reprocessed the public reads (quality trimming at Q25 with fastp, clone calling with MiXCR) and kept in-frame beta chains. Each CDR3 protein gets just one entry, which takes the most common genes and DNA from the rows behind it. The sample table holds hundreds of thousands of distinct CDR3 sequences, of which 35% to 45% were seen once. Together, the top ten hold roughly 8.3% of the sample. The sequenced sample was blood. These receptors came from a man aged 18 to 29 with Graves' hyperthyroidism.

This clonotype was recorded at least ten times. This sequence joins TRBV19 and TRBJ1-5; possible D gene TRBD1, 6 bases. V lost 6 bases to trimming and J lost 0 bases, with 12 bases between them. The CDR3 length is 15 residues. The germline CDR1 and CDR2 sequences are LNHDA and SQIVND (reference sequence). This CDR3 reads CASSRGGFSNQPQHF. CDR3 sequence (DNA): TGTGCCAGTAGCCGAGGGGGATTTAGCAATCAGCCCCAGCATTTT. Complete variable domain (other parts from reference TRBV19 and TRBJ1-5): DGGITQSPKYLFRKEGQNVTLSCEQNLNHDAMYWYRQDPGQGLRLIYYSQIVNDFQKGDIAEGYSVSREKKESFPLTVTSAQKNPTAFYLCASSRGGFSNQPQHFGDGTRLSIL.

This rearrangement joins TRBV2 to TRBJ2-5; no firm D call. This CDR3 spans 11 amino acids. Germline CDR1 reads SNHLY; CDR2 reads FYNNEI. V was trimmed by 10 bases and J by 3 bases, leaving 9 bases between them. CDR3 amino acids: CATALEETQYF. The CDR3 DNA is TGTGCCACCGCTCTGGAAGAGACCCAGTACTTC. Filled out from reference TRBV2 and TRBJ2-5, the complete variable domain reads EPEVTQTPSHQVTQMGQEVILRCVPISNHLYFYWYRQILGQKVEFLVSFYNNEISEKSEIFDDQFSVERPDGSNFTLKIRSTKLEDSAMYFCATALEETQYFGPGTRLLVL.

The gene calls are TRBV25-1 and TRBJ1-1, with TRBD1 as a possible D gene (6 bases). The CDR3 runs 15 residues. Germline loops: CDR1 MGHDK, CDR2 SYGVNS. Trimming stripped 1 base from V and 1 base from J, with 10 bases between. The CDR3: CASSEFDRTNTEAFF. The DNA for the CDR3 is TGTGCCAGCAGTGAATTCGACAGGACGAACACTGAAGCTTTCTTT.

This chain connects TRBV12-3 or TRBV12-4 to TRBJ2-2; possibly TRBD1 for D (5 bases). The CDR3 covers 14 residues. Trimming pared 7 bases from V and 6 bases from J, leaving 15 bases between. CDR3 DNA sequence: TGTGCCAGCACCAACCCTCCAGGGTCCGGGGAGCTGTTTTTT. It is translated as CASTNPPGSGELFF.

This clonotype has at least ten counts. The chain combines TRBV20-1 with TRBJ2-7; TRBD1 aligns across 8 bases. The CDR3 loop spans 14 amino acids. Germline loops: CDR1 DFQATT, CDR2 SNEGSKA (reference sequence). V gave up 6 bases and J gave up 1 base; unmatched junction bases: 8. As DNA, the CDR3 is TGCAGTGCCCGGGGGACAGGTGATTCCTACGAGCAGTACTTC. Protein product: CSARGTGDSYEQYF.

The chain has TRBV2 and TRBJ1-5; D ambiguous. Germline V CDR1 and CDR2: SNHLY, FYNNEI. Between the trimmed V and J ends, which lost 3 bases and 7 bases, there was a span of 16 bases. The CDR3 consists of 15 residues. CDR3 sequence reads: CASSDGTTGGQPQHF. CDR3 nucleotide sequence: TGTGCCAGCAGTGACGGTACCACCGGAGGCCAGCCCCAGCATTTT.

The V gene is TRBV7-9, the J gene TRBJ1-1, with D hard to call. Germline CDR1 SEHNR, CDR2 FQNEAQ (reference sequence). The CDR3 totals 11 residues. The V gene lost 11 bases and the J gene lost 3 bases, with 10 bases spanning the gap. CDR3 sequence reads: CASAADTEAFF. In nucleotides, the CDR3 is TGTGCCTCTGCGGCGGACACTGAAGCTTTCTTT.

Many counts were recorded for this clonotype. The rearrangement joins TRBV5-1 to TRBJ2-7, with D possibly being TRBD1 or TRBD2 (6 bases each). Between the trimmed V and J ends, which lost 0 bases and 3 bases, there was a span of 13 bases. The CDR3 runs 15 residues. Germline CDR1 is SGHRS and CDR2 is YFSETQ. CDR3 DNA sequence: TGCGCCAGCAGCTTGGTGCCAGGGGAGGTCTACGAGCAGTACTTC. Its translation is CASSLVPGEVYEQYF.

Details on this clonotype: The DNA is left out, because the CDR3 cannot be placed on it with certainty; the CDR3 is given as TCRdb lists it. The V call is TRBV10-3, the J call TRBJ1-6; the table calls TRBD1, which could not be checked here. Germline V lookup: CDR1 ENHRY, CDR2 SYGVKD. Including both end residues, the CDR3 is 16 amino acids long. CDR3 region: CAICSAGQLGNSPLHF.

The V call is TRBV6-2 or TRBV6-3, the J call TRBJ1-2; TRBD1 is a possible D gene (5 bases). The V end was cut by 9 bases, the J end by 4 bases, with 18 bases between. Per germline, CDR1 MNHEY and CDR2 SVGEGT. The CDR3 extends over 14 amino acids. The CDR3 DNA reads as TGTGCCAGGAACCCGGGACGGGCGCTCTATGGCTACACCTTC. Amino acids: CARNPGRALYGYTF.